The present T cell receptor beta chain was sequenced within a study of beta chain features in type 1 diabetes. The sequenced template was cDNA made from the entire isolated RNA. Using immunoSEQ multiplex PCR, the repertoire was profiled, and TCRdb retains in-frame clones only, with some absent. The sample consists of nearly 250,000 clones, over 12% of them appearing once. General study points: PCR, the amplification step, might favor shorter templates, equally in patients and controls.

Per the germline V gene, CDR1 is SNHLY and CDR2 is FYNNEI. With 7 bases removed from V and 7 bases from J, the gap between germline ends came to 14 bases. CDR3 size: 13 residues. This clone has only a few counts. Its antigen is still unknown. This chain uses TRBV2 with TRBJ2-1; a weak D match, TRBD2 (7 bases). This TCR was sampled from a middle-aged woman in good health. The specimen sequenced was naive CD4+ T cells from blood. The CDR3 bases are TGTGCCAGCACGGGGGGCAGGTGGAATGAGCAGTTCTTC. Translated, it gives CASTGGRWNEQFF.